The rows below give T cell receptor beta chains drawn from one sample of a study of blood T cell repertoires in COVID-19. Sequencing used immunoSEQ multiplex PCR; TCRdb keeps in-frame clones, though not all of them. Among some 60,000 clones, about nine tenths were seen once, and the ten largest hold roughly 2.4%. The source material was peripheral blood. These receptors were collected from a man aged 55 to 70 with acute or convalescent COVID-19. Both conserved end residues are trimmed from each CDR3. Fields, in order: clone size, J gene, V gene, D gene, CDR3 protein. The D gene is left open where the match is weak. For some rows the clone size is stated as once, few or many, or as a class when expanded; others skip it.

size: .
J: TRBJ2-1
V: TRBV6-5
D: TRBD2
CDR3: ASSSGTSGRNEQF

size: .
J: TRBJ1-1
V: TRBV5-5
D: TRBD1
CDR3: ASSFAGGRSTEAF

size: .
J: TRBJ1-2
V: TRBV28
D: TRBD1
CDR3: ASRLPGTGGFGYT

size: once
J: TRBJ2-4
V: TRBV11-1
D: .
CDR3: ASSLEKGAKNIQY

size: .
J: TRBJ2-7
V: TRBV28
D: .
CDR3: ASRAPSSEQY

size: .
J: TRBJ2-7
V: TRBV6-5
D: TRBD1
CDR3: ATTGAYEQY

size: .
J: TRBJ2-2
V: TRBV11-1
D: .
CDR3: ASSGTGNTGELF

size: once
J: TRBJ2-7
V: TRBV6-2/TRBV6-3
D: TRBD1
CDR3: ASSDTHRDRGEQY

size: .
J: TRBJ2-2
V: TRBV7-2
D: .
CDR3: ASSPTARGNGELF

size: once
J: TRBJ2-7
V: TRBV7-2
D: TRBD2
CDR3: ASSPNIGLAGGEQY

size: .
J: TRBJ1-2
V: TRBV12-3/TRBV12-4
D: .
CDR3: ASSSSSTWGYT

size: .
J: TRBJ2-7
V: TRBV27
D: TRBD1
CDR3: ASSFSLPGTGSYEQY

size: .
J: TRBJ2-3
V: TRBV7-2
D: .
CDR3: ASSLSPWGTQY

size: .
J: TRBJ2-1
V: TRBV27
D: .
CDR3: ASSIITGQGYNEQF

size: once
J: TRBJ2-3
V: TRBV18
D: TRBD2
CDR3: ASSLRRPAGGNLPSTDTQY

size: .
J: TRBJ1-1
V: TRBV7-2
D: TRBD1
CDR3: ASSWQGATEAF

size: .
J: TRBJ1-2
V: TRBV11-2
D: .
CDR3: ASSVGGGGGYT

size: .
J: TRBJ1-2
V: TRBV18
D: .
CDR3: ASSTDSRGYGYT

size: .
J: TRBJ2-7
V: TRBV5-5
D: .
CDR3: ASSPRGAGPSYEQY

size: .
J: TRBJ2-7
V: TRBV28
D: TRBD2
CDR3: ASSLAGDYEQY

size: .
J: TRBJ2-1
V: TRBV5-1
D: TRBD2
CDR3: ASSSAGDNEQF

size: .
J: TRBJ1-6
V: TRBV2
D: .
CDR3: ASSHRTAGGNSPLH

size: .
J: TRBJ1-5
V: TRBV4-2
D: TRBD1
CDR3: ASSQDDRGDGNQPQH

size: .
J: TRBJ2-7
V: TRBV29-1
D: TRBD2
CDR3: SVGGLAGVGVSSYEQY

size: .
J: TRBJ2-5
V: TRBV7-9
D: .
CDR3: ASSFLQETQY

size: .
J: TRBJ1-5
V: TRBV6-2/TRBV6-3
D: TRBD1
CDR3: ASSLLTGTGVFPNQPQH

size: .
J: TRBJ1-5
V: TRBV24-1
D: .
CDR3: ATSESGATNQPQH

size: .
J: TRBJ2-1
V: TRBV5-1
D: .
CDR3: ASSAGLLNEQF

size: once
J: TRBJ1-4
V: TRBV19
D: .
CDR3: ASSGTPTNEKLF

size: .
J: TRBJ2-3
V: TRBV7-3
D: TRBD2
CDR3: ASSLTPNAGREGTDTQY

size: .
J: TRBJ1-5
V: TRBV2
D: .
CDR3: ASSEASHHSNQPQH

size: .
J: TRBJ2-1
V: TRBV27
D: TRBD2
CDR3: ASSFRAGGYNEQF